The sequence of this TCR beta chain was determined in a study of PD-L1 blockade in urothelial cancer. Time point reported: peripheral blood 6 weeks after treatment start. Germline V CDR1 and CDR2: LGHNA, YNFKEQ. This CDR3 has 15 amino acids. With V trimmed by 4 bases and J by 2 bases, 4 bases remained unmatched. The data were produced by immunoSEQ multiplex PCR, yet TCRdb's version contains in-frame clones alone and is incomplete. The sample includes about 48,000 clones, 80% to 90% of them seen just once. The sequences come from PBMCs, collected around atezolizumab (anti-PD-L1) treatment. The clonotype originates from an older man with urothelial cancer. This chain joins TRBV4-2 and TRBJ2-7, with 11 bases fitting TRBD2. Here the CDR3 reads CASSPGLAAPYEQYF. The DNA for the CDR3 is TGTGCCAGCAGCCCGGGACTAGCGGCCCCCTACGAGCAGTACTTC.